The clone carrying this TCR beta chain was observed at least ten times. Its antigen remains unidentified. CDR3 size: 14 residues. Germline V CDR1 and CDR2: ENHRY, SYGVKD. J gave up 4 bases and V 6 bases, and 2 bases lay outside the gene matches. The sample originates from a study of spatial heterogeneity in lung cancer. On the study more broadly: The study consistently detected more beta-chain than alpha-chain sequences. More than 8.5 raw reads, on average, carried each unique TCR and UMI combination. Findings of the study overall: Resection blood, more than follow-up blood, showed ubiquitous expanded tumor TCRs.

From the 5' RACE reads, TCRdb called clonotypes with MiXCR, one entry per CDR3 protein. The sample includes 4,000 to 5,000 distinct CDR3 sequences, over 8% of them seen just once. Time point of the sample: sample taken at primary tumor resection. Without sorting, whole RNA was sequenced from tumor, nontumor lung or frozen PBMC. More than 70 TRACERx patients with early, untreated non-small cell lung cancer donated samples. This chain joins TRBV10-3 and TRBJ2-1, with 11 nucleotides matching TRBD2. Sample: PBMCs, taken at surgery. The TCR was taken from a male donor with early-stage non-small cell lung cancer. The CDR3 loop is CAISTSGRYNEQFF. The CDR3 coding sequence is TGTGCCATCAGCACTAGCGGGAGATACAATGAGCAGTTCTTC.